The present T cell receptor (beta chain) was sequenced within a study of blood T cell repertoires in COVID-19. Enrolled through a virtual design, the participants were between roughly 18 and 90 years of age and came from some 26 US areas. V dropped 5 bases and J dropped 6 bases, with 15 bases sitting between them. This CDR3 is built from 14 residues. The V gene's germline CDR1 is SGHRS and CDR2 YFSETQ. TCRdb's copy holds only in-frame clones and misses some; the assay was immunoSEQ multiplex PCR. The sample includes roughly 200,000 clones, approximately 85% of them seen just once. Source material: PBMCs or T cells enriched from blood (not recorded which). The V gene is TRBV5-1, the J gene TRBJ2-1, with D unresolved. The TCR originated in a man between 35 and 55 years old who had recovered from COVID-19. CDR3 DNA: TGCGCCAGCAGTCCCCCGGAGTACGGCAATGAGCAGTTCTTC. This sequence encodes CASSPPEYGNEQFF.